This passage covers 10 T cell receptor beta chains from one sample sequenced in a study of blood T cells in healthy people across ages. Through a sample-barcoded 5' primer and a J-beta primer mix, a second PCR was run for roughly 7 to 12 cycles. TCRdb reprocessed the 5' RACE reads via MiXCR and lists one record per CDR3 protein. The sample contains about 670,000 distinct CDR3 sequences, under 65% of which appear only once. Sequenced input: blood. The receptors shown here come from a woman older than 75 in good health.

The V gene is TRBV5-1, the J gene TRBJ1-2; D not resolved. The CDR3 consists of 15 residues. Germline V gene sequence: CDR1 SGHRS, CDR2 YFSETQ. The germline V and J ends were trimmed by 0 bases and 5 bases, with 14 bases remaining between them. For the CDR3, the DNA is TGCGCCAGCAGCTTGGAGGGCGCAGGTGAATATGGCTACACCTTC. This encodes CASSLEGAGEYGYTF.

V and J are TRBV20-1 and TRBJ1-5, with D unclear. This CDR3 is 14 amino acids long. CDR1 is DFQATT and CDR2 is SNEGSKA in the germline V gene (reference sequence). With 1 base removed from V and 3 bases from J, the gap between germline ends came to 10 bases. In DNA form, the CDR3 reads TGCAGTGCTAGAGGGGCCGGGGACAATCAGCCCCAGCATTTT. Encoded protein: CSARGAGDNQPQHF.

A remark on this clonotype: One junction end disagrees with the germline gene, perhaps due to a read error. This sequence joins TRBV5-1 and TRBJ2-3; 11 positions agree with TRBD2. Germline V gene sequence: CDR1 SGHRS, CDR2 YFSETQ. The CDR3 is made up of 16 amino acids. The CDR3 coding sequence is TGCGCCAGCAGCTTGGGACTAGCGGGAAACACAGATACGCGGTATTTT. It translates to CASSLGLAGNTDTRYF.

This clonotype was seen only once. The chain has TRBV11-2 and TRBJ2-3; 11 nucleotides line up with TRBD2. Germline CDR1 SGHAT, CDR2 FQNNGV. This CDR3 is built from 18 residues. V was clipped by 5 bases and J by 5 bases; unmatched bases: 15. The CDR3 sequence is CASSLLAGAFGRRDTQYF. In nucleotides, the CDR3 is TGTGCCAGCAGCCTACTAGCGGGGGCCTTTGGTCGGAGAGATACGCAGTATTTT.

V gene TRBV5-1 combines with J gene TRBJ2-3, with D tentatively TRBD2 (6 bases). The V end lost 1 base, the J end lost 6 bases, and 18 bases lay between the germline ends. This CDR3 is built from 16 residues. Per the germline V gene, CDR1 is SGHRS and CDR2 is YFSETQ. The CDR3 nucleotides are TGCGCCAGCAGCTTGCAACCGGGGACTGCTTCGGATACGCAGTATTTT. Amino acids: CASSLQPGTASDTQYF.

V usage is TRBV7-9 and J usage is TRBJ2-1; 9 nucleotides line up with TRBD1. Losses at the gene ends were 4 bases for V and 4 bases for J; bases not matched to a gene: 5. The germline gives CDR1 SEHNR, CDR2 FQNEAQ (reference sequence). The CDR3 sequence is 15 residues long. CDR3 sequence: CASSSGQGIYNEQFF. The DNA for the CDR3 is TGTGCCAGCAGCTCGGGACAGGGAATATACAATGAGCAGTTCTTC.

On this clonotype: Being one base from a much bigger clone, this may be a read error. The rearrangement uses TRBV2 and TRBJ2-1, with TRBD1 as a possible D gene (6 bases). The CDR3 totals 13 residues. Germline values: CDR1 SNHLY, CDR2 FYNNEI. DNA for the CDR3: TGTGCCAGCAAGGGGGTCTCCTACAAGGAGCAGTTCTTC. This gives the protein CASKGVSYKEQFF.

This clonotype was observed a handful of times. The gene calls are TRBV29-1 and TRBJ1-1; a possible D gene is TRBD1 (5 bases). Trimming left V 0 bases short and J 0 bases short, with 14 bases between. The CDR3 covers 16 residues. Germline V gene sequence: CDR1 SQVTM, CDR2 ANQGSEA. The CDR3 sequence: CSVEDFDRPMNTEAFF. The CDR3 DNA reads TGCAGCGTTGAAGATTTCGACAGACCAATGAACACTGAAGCTTTCTTT.

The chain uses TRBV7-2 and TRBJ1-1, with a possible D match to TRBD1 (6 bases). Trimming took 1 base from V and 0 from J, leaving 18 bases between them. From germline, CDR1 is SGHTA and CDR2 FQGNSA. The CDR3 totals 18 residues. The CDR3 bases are TGTGCCAGCAGCTTAGGTCGGTTGGGGGGGCGATTGAACACTGAAGCTTTCTTT. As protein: CASSLGRLGGRLNTEAFF.

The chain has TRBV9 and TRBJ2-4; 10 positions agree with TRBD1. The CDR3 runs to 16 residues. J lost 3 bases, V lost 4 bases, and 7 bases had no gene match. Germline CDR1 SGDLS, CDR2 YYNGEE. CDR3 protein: CASSPWDRGGKNIQYF. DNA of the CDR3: TGTGCCAGCAGCCCTTGGGACAGGGGTGGCAAAAACATTCAGTACTTC.